These T cell receptor beta chains were read from a single sample in a study of blood T cell repertoires in COVID-19. Assay: immunoSEQ multiplex PCR; the TCRdb copy retains only in-frame clones and omits some. Of about 140,000 clones listed, 88% are singletons. The sample consisted of peripheral blood. These receptors were obtained from a woman aged 55-70 years with acute or convalescent COVID-19. Both conserved end residues are part of each CDR3. D genes are given only for firm matches. Rows may omit the clone size; those that give it use once, few, many or a size class.

d_call: -
clone_size: once
v_call: TRBV27
j_call: TRBJ1-1
cdr3_nt: TGTGCCAGCAGCCCAACCTCCGCGGTCTTTTCGAACACTGAAGCTTTCTTT
cdr3_aa: CASSPTSAVFSNTEAFF

d_call: TRBD2
clone_size: once
v_call: TRBV7-9
j_call: TRBJ2-7
cdr3_nt: TGTGCCAGCAGCCCGGGGGGTCTAGCAACCTACGAGCAGTACTTC
cdr3_aa: CASSPGGLATYEQYF

d_call: TRBD2
clone_size: -
v_call: TRBV9
j_call: TRBJ2-3
cdr3_nt: TGTGCCAGCAGCCAGCAGGCAGCGGGGGGGCCAGGAGATACGCAGTATTTT
cdr3_aa: CASSQQAAGGPGDTQYF

d_call: TRBD1
clone_size: -
v_call: TRBV19
j_call: TRBJ1-2
cdr3_nt: TGTGCCAGTAGTATATATCTGGGACAGCTAAACTATGGCTACACCTTC
cdr3_aa: CASSIYLGQLNYGYTF

d_call: TRBD1
clone_size: -
v_call: TRBV12-3/TRBV12-4
j_call: TRBJ1-5
cdr3_nt: TGTGCCAGCAGTGGGACAGGGCATCAGCCCCAGCATTTT
cdr3_aa: CASSGTGHQPQHF

d_call: TRBD2
clone_size: -
v_call: TRBV19
j_call: TRBJ2-2
cdr3_nt: TGTGCCAGCAGAGTAGGGAGGGTAGCCGGGGAGCTGTTTTTT
cdr3_aa: CASRVGRVAGELFF

d_call: -
clone_size: -
v_call: TRBV15
j_call: TRBJ1-1
cdr3_nt: TGTGCCACCAGCAGAGATCGGGAGGGGGCTTTCTTT
cdr3_aa: CATSRDREGAFF

d_call: -
clone_size: -
v_call: TRBV9
j_call: TRBJ2-3
cdr3_nt: TGTGCCACCGGCCCCGGGGGTGGGGGCACAGATACGCAGTATTTT
cdr3_aa: CATGPGGGGTDTQYF

d_call: TRBD1
clone_size: -
v_call: TRBV20-1
j_call: TRBJ2-7
cdr3_nt: TGCAGTGCTAATACTGGACAGGGACCGGTCTTC
cdr3_aa: CSANTGQGPVF

d_call: -
clone_size: -
v_call: TRBV5-4
j_call: TRBJ1-2
cdr3_nt: TGTGCCAGCAGCCCTGGCGGCGGCAGAAACTATGGCTACACCTTC
cdr3_aa: CASSPGGGRNYGYTF

d_call: TRBD1
clone_size: -
v_call: TRBV5-1
j_call: TRBJ2-7
cdr3_nt: TGCGCCAGCAGCTTGGTTCGGACAGGGGACTCCTACGAGCAGTACTTC
cdr3_aa: CASSLVRTGDSYEQYF

d_call: TRBD1
clone_size: -
v_call: TRBV5-1
j_call: TRBJ2-3
cdr3_nt: TGCGCCAGCAGCTTGGGGACAGGCATTCTTAGCACAGATACGCAGTATTTT
cdr3_aa: CASSLGTGILSTDTQYF

d_call: -
clone_size: -
v_call: TRBV7-2
j_call: TRBJ2-2
cdr3_nt: TGTGCCAGCAGGGAGGTGTGGGACACCGGGGAGCTGTTTTTT
cdr3_aa: CASREVWDTGELFF

d_call: TRBD1
clone_size: -
v_call: TRBV7-2
j_call: TRBJ1-3
cdr3_nt: TGTGCCAGCCGGGGGCAGGGGGGCGTCTCTGGAAACACCATATATTTT
cdr3_aa: CASRGQGGVSGNTIYF

d_call: -
clone_size: once
v_call: TRBV12-3/TRBV12-4
j_call: TRBJ1-1
cdr3_nt: TGTGCCAGCAGTTTACAAGGGGGCACTGAAGCTTTCTTT
cdr3_aa: CASSLQGGTEAFF

d_call: -
clone_size: -
v_call: TRBV7-9
j_call: TRBJ1-1
cdr3_nt: TGTGCCAGCAGTACCTCGGTTAACACTGAAGCTTTCTTT
cdr3_aa: CASSTSVNTEAFF

d_call: TRBD2
clone_size: -
v_call: TRBV5-8
j_call: TRBJ2-3
cdr3_nt: TGTGCCAGCAGCCACCTACTAGCGGGGGATGTAGATACGCAGTATTTT
cdr3_aa: CASSHLLAGDVDTQYF

d_call: TRBD2
clone_size: -
v_call: TRBV7-2
j_call: TRBJ2-3
cdr3_nt: TGTGCCAGCAGCTCCCAAGCGGGGGGGGGCACAGATACGCAGTATTTT
cdr3_aa: CASSSQAGGGTDTQYF

d_call: TRBD1
clone_size: -
v_call: TRBV5-1
j_call: TRBJ1-1
cdr3_nt: TGCGCCAGCAGCGTGACAGGGGGCCACACTGAAGCTTTCTTT
cdr3_aa: CASSVTGGHTEAFF

d_call: TRBD1
clone_size: -
v_call: TRBV30
j_call: TRBJ1-3
cdr3_nt: TGTGCCTGGAGCCGGGACAGCCGATACTCTGGAAACACCATATATTTT
cdr3_aa: CAWSRDSRYSGNTIYF

d_call: -
clone_size: -
v_call: TRBV3-1/TRBV3-2
j_call: TRBJ2-7
cdr3_nt: TGTGCCAGCAGCCAAGGCCCGGAGGGCTACGAGCAGTACTTC
cdr3_aa: CASSQGPEGYEQYF

d_call: TRBD1
clone_size: -
v_call: TRBV7-9
j_call: TRBJ1-3
cdr3_nt: TGTGCCAGCAGCTCGACAGGGGCTGGAAACACCATATATTTT
cdr3_aa: CASSSTGAGNTIYF

d_call: TRBD1
clone_size: -
v_call: TRBV7-2
j_call: TRBJ1-3
cdr3_nt: TGTGCCAGCAGCTTCACGGGGACAGGGTCGGGAAACACCATATATTTT
cdr3_aa: CASSFTGTGSGNTIYF

d_call: TRBD1
clone_size: -
v_call: TRBV4-2
j_call: TRBJ1-1
cdr3_nt: TGTGCCAGCAGCCAAGCGGGACAGGACCCTGAAGCTTTCTTT
cdr3_aa: CASSQAGQDPEAFF

d_call: TRBD1
clone_size: -
v_call: TRBV6-5
j_call: TRBJ2-7
cdr3_nt: TGTGCCAGCAGTTTCCTAGGACAGGGTTTATCCTACGAGCAGTACTTC
cdr3_aa: CASSFLGQGLSYEQYF

d_call: -
clone_size: -
v_call: TRBV4-3
j_call: TRBJ1-6
cdr3_nt: TGCGCCAGCAGCCAAGTTCCGGTTCGGGCCTATAATTCACCCCTCCACTTT
cdr3_aa: CASSQVPVRAYNSPLHF

d_call: -
clone_size: -
v_call: TRBV14
j_call: TRBJ1-1
cdr3_nt: TGTGCCAGCAGCCTAACACAGGGAACTGAAGCTTTCTTT
cdr3_aa: CASSLTQGTEAFF

d_call: -
clone_size: -
v_call: TRBV29-1
j_call: TRBJ1-1
cdr3_nt: TGCAGCGTCCTACAGGACCCGAACACTGAAGCTTTCTTT
cdr3_aa: CSVLQDPNTEAFF

d_call: TRBD1
clone_size: -
v_call: TRBV9
j_call: TRBJ1-2
cdr3_nt: TGTGCCAGCAGCGAGGGGGCGGGACAGGTAGTGGGTCCCTATGGCTACACCTTC
cdr3_aa: CASSEGAGQVVGPYGYTF

d_call: TRBD2
clone_size: -
v_call: TRBV5-1
j_call: TRBJ2-3
cdr3_nt: TGCGCCAGCAGCCACAGAGCGGGGTCGGGCACAGATACGCAGTATTTT
cdr3_aa: CASSHRAGSGTDTQYF

d_call: -
clone_size: -
v_call: TRBV28
j_call: TRBJ2-5
cdr3_nt: TGTGCCAGCAGGCAAAGGAGGCAAGAGACCCAGTACTTC
cdr3_aa: CASRQRRQETQYF

d_call: -
clone_size: few
v_call: TRBV7-2
j_call: TRBJ1-1
cdr3_nt: TGTGCCAGCAGCCTACGACAGCCAGAAGCTTTCTTT
cdr3_aa: CASSLRQPEAFF

d_call: -
clone_size: -
v_call: TRBV14
j_call: TRBJ2-7
cdr3_nt: TGTGCCAGCAGCCAAGAGGGGGGGGCTTACTACGAGCAGTACTTC
cdr3_aa: CASSQEGGAYYEQYF

d_call: TRBD1
clone_size: -
v_call: TRBV19
j_call: TRBJ1-2
cdr3_nt: TGTGCCAGTATTGCGACAGGGACCGCCAACTATGGCTACACCTTC
cdr3_aa: CASIATGTANYGYTF

d_call: TRBD1
clone_size: -
v_call: TRBV18
j_call: TRBJ1-1
cdr3_nt: TGTGCCAGCTCACCACCTGACAGGGCGGGTGAAGCTTTCTTT
cdr3_aa: CASSPPDRAGEAFF

d_call: TRBD1
clone_size: -
v_call: TRBV6-6
j_call: TRBJ2-7
cdr3_nt: TGTGCCAGCAGTCGACCCGGGACAGGGACCTACGAGCAGTACTTC
cdr3_aa: CASSRPGTGTYEQYF

d_call: TRBD1
clone_size: once
v_call: TRBV6-6
j_call: TRBJ1-2
cdr3_nt: TGTGCCAGCAGTTATCGAAGGGACAGCTATGGCTACACCTTC
cdr3_aa: CASSYRRDSYGYTF

d_call: -
clone_size: -
v_call: TRBV24-1
j_call: TRBJ2-7
cdr3_nt: TGTGCCACCAGTGATAACAGGATCCACGAGCAGTACTTC
cdr3_aa: CATSDNRIHEQYF

d_call: TRBD2
clone_size: -
v_call: TRBV18
j_call: TRBJ2-1
cdr3_nt: TGTGCCAGCTCACCGAGGAACGGGGGGGGCGATGAGCAGTTCTTC
cdr3_aa: CASSPRNGGGDEQFF

d_call: -
clone_size: -
v_call: TRBV3-1/TRBV3-2
j_call: TRBJ1-2
cdr3_nt: TGTGCCAGCAGCCAAACAAGACGCACGGACAGACTTAATGGCTACACCTTC
cdr3_aa: CASSQTRRTDRLNGYTF

d_call: TRBD1
clone_size: once
v_call: TRBV28
j_call: TRBJ2-2
cdr3_nt: TGTGCCAGCAGTTTAGGGACAGGCGGGACCGGGGAGCTGTTTTTT
cdr3_aa: CASSLGTGGTGELFF

d_call: -
clone_size: -
v_call: TRBV7-3
j_call: TRBJ2-1
cdr3_nt: TGTGCCAGCAGCTTAATCGTGGGGGGGCCCTACAATGAGCAGTTCTTC
cdr3_aa: CASSLIVGGPYNEQFF

d_call: TRBD2
clone_size: -
v_call: TRBV4-3
j_call: TRBJ2-3
cdr3_nt: TGCGCCAGCAGCCAAGCGCGGGGGGGCCGGGTTAGCACAGATACGCAGTATTTT
cdr3_aa: CASSQARGGRVSTDTQYF

d_call: TRBD1
clone_size: -
v_call: TRBV30
j_call: TRBJ1-1
cdr3_nt: TGTGCCTGGGGTACAGGGGTGAACACTGAAGCTTTCTTT
cdr3_aa: CAWGTGVNTEAFF